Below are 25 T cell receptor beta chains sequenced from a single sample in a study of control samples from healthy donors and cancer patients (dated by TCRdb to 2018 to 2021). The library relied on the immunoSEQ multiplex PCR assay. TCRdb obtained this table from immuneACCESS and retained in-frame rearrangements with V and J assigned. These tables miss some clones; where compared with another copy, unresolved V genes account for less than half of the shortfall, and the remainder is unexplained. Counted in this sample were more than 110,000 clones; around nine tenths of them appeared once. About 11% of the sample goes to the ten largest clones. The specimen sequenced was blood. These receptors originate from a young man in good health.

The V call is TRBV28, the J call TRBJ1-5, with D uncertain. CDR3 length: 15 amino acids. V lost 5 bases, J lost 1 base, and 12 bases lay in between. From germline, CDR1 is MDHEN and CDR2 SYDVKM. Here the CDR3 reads CASSQSRGSNQPQHF. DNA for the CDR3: TGTGCCAGCAGTCAAAGCCGGGGAAGCAATCAGCCCCAGCATTTT.

CDR3 nucleotide sequence: TGTGCCAGCAGCCCCGGGGCAACCACAGATACGCAGTATTTT. This gives the protein CASSPGATTDTQYF. This chain links TRBV5-4 with TRBJ2-3; perhaps D is TRBD1 or TRBD2 (5 bases each). Germline CDR1 and CDR2: SGHNT and YYREEE (reference sequence). CDR3 length equals 14 residues. V lost 4 bases and J lost 2, with 11 bases in between.

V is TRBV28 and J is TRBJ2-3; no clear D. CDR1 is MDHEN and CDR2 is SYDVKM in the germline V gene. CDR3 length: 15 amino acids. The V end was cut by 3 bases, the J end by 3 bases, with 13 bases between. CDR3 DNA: TGTGCCAGCAGTTTCGCGGCTCGGCGAACAGATACGCAGTATTTT. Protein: CASSFAARRTDTQYF.

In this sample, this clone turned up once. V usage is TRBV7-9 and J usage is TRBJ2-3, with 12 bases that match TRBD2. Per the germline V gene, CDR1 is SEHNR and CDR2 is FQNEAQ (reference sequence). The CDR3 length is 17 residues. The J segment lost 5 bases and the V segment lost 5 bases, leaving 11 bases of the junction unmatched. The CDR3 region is CASSQIRLAGVGDTQYF. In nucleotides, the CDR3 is TGTGCCAGCAGCCAAATCCGACTAGCGGGAGTAGGAGATACGCAGTATTTT.

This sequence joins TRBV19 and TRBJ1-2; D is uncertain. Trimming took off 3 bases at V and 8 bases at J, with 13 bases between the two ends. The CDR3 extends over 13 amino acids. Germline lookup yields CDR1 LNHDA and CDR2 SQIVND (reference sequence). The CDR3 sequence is CASSMVRGGGYTF. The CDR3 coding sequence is TGTGCCAGTAGTATGGTGCGGGGTGGAGGCTACACCTTC.

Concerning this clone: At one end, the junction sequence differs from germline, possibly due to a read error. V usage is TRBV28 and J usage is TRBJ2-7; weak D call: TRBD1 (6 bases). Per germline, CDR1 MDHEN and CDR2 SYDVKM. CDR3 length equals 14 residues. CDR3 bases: TGTGCCAGCAGCCCCAACAGGGTCTCCGACGAGCAGTACTTC. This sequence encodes CASSPNRVSDEQYF.

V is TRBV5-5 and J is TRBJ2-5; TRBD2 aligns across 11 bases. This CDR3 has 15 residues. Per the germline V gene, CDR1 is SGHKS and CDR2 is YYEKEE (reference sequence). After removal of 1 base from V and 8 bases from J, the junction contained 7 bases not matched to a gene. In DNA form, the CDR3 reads TGTGCCAGCAGCTTGCGCACTAGCGGGAGCGTTACCCAGTACTTC. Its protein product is CASSLRTSGSVTQYF. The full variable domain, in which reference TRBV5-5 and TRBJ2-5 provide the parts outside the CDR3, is DAGVTQSPTHLIKTRGQQVTLRCSPISGHKSVSWYQQVLGQGPQFIFQYYEKEERGRGNFPDRFSARQFPNYSSELNVNALLLGDSALYLCASSLRTSGSVTQYFGPGTRLLVL.

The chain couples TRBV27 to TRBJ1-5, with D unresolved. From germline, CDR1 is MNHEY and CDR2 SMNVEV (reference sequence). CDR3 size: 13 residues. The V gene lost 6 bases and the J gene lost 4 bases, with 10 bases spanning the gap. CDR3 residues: CASRPQGNQPQHF. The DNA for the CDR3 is TGTGCCAGCAGACCACAAGGAAATCAGCCCCAGCATTTT.

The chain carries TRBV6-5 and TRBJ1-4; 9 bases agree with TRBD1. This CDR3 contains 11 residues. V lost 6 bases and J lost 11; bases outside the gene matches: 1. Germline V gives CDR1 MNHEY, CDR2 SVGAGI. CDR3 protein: CASRGQGKLFF. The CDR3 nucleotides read TGTGCCAGCAGAGGACAGGGGAAACTGTTTTTT.

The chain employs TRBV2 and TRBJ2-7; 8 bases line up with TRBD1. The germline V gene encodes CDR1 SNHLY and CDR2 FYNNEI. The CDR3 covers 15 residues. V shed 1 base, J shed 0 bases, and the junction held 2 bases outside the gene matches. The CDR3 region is CASSEEGQGSYEQYF. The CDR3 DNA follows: TGTGCCAGCAGTGAAGAAGGACAGGGCTCCTACGAGCAGTACTTC.

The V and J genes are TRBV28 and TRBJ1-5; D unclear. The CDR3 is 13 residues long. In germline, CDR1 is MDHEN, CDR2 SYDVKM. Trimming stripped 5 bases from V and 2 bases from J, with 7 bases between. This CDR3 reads CASSPIGNQPQHF. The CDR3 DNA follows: TGTGCCAGCAGTCCTATAGGCAATCAGCCCCAGCATTTT.

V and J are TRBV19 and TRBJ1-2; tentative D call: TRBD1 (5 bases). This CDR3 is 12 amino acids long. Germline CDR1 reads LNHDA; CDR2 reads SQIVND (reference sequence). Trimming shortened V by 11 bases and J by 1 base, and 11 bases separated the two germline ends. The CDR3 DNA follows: TGTGCCTCCTCCAGGGATAACTATGGCTACACCTTC. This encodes CASSRDNYGYTF.

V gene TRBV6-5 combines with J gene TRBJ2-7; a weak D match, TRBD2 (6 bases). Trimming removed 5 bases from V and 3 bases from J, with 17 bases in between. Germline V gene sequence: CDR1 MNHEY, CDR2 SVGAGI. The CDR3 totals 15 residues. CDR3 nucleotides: TGTGCCAGCAGTCAAACAGACGGGGGAGTCTACGAGCAGTACTTC. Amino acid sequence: CASSQTDGGVYEQYF.

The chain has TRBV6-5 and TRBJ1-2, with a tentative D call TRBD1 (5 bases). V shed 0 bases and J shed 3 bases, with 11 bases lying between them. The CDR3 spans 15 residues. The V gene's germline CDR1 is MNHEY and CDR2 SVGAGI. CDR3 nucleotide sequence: TGTGCCAGCAGTTACTCCGGGGCGTTTGACTATGGCTACACCTTC. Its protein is CASSYSGAFDYGYTF.

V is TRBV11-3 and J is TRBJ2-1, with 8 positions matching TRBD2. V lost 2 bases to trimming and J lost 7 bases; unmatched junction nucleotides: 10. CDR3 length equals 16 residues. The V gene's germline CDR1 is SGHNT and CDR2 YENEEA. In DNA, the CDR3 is TGTGCCAGCAGCTTACGGCGGCTAGCGGGCCAGAATGAGCAGTTCTTC. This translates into CASSLRRLAGQNEQFF.

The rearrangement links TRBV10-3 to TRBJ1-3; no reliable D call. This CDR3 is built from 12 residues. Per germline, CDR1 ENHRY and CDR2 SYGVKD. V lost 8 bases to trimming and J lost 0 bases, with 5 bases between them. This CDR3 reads CAIGASGNTIYF. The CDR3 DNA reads TGTGCCATCGGAGCCTCTGGAAACACCATATATTTT.

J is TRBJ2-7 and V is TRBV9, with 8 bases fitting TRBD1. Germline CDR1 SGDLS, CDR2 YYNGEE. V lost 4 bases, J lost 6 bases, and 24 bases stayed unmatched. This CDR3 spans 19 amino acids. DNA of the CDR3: TGTGCCAGCAGCCCCTATATTGGGTTGCCGGGACAGGCGGTTCTCGAGCAGTACTTC. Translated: CASSPYIGLPGQAVLEQYF.

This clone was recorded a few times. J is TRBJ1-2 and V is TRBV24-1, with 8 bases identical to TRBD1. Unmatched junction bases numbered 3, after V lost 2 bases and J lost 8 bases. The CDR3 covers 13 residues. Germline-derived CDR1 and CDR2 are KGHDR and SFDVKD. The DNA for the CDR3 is TGTGCCACCAGTGATTCAGACAGGGGAGGCTACACCTTC. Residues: CATSDSDRGGYTF.

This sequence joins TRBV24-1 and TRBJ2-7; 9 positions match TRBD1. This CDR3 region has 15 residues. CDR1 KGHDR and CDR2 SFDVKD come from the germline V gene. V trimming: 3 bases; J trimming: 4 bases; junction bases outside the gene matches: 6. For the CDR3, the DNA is TGTGCCACCAGTGATCCGGGACAGGGATTATACGAGCAGTACTTC. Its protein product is CATSDPGQGLYEQYF.

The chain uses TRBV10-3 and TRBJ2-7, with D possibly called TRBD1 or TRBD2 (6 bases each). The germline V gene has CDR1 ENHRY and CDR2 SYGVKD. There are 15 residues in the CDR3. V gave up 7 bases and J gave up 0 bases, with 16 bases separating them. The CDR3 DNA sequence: TGTGCCATCACCGAGGGGGGAGGATCCTCCTACGAGCAGTACTTC. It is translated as CAITEGGGSSYEQYF.

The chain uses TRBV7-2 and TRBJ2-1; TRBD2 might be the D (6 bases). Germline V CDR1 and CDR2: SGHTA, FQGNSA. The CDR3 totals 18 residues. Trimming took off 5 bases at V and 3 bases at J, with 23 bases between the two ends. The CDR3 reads CASSARGPAGTLYNEQFF. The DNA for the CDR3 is TGTGCCAGCAGCGCTAGGGGCCCAGCGGGTACCCTCTACAATGAGCAGTTCTTC.

The chain's CDR3 is CASSMVLGVRSTEAFF. The CDR3 nucleotides read TGTGCCAGTAGTATGGTTTTGGGGGTGAGGAGCACTGAAGCTTTCTTT. This sequence joins TRBV19 and TRBJ1-1; D may be TRBD1 (5 bases). Trimming pared 3 bases from V and 4 bases from J, leaving 18 bases between. The CDR3 totals 16 residues. Germline CDR1 is LNHDA and CDR2 is SQIVND (reference sequence).

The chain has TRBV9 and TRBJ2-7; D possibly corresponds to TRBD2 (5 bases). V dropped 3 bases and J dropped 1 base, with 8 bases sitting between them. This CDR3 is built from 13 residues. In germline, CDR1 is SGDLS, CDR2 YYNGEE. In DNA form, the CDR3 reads TGTGCCAGCAGCGCCGGCGGGTCCTACGAGCAGTACTTC. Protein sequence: CASSAGGSYEQYF.

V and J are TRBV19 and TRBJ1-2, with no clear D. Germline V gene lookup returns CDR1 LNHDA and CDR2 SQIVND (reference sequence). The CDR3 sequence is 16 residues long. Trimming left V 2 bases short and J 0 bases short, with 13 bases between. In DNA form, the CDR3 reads TGTGCCAGTAGTATACCTACAGAAGATTCTAACTATGGCTACACCTTC. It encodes CASSIPTEDSNYGYTF.

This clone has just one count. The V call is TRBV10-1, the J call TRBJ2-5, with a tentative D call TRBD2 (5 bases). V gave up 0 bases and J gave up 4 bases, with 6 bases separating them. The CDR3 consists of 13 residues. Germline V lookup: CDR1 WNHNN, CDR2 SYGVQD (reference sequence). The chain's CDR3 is CASSESGRETQYF. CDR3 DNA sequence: TGCGCCAGCAGTGAGTCTGGGAGAGAGACCCAGTACTTC.